This T cell receptor beta chain was documented in a study of vaccination and CD4 T cells after COVID-19. Study at large: Fewer than ten convalescent cases were mild and one was severe, and all had been SARS-CoV-2 positive by nasal swab PCR. Convalescent persons amounted to six males plus four females, two of whom were Hispanic.

This clonotype came up a few times. Its antigen is unidentified. Sequencing of DNA taken from cultured CD4+ T cells relied on the Oncomine TCR Beta short-read assay. Using its own MiXCR run on the PCR reads, TCRdb lists one record per CDR3 protein. There are about 16,000 distinct CDR3 sequences in the sample; roughly 54% occur only once, and 16% lies in the top ten. The sample's time point: late sampling 161 to 241 days after vaccination in a few convalescent patients. Treatment denoted: approximately nine-day PBMC culture with coronavirus spike peptide pools or control peptides (ViraFEST assay). The culture of 2 million to 2.5 million PBMCs per well included around 10 IU/ml IL-2 and approximately 10 ug/ml peptide pools. The receptor's source is a human donor who had recovered from COVID-19. This sample comprised CD4+ T cells from blood, cultured in vitro, obtained about 7 months after SARS-CoV-2 vaccination.

CDR3 in amino acids: CASSPRRGGNSPLHF. As DNA, the CDR3 is TGTGCCAGCAGCCCCCGAAGGGGAGGCAATTCACCCCTCCACTTT. This chain joins TRBV7-2 and TRBJ1-6; TRBD1 is a possible D gene (5 bases). From germline, CDR1 is SGHTA and CDR2 FQGNSA. This CDR3 is built from 15 residues. Trimming removed 5 bases from V and 7 bases from J, with 15 bases in between.